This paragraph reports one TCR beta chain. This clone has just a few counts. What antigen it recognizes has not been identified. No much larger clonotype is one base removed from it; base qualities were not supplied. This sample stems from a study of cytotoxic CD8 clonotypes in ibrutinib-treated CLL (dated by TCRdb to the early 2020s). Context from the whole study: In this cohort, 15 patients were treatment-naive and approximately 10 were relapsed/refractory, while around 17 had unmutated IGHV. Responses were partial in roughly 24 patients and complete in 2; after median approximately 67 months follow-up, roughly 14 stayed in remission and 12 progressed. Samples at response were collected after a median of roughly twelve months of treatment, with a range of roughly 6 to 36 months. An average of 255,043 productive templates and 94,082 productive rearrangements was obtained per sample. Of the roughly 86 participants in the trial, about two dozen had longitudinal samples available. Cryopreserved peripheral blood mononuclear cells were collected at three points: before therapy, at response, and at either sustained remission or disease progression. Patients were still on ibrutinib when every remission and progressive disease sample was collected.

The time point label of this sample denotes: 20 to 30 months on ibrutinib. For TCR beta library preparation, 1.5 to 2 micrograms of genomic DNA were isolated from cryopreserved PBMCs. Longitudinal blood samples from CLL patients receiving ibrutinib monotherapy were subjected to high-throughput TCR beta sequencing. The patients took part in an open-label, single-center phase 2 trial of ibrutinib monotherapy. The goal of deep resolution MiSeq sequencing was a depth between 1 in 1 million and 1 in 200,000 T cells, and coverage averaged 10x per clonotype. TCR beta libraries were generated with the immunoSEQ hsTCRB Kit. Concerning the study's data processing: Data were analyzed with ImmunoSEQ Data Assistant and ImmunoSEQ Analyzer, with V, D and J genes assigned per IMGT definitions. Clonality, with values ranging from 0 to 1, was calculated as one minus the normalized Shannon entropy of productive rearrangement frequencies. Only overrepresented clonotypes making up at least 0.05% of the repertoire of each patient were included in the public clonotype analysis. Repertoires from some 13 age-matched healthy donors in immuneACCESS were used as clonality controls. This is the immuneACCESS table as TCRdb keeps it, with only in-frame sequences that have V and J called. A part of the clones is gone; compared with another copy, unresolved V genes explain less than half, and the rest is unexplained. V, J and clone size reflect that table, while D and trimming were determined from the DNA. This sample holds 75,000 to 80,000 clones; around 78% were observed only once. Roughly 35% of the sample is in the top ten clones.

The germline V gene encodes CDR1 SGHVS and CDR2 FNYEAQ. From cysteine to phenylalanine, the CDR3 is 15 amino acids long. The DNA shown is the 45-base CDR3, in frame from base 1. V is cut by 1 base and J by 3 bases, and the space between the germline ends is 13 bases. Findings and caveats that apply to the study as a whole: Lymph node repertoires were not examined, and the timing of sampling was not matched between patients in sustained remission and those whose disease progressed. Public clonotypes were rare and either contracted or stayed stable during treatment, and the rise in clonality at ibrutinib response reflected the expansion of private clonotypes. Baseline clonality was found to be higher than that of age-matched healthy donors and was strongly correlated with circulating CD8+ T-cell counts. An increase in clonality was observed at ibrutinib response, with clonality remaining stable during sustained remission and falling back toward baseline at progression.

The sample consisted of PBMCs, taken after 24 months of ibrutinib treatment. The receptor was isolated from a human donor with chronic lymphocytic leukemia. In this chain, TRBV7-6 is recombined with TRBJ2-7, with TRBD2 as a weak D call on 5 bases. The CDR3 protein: CASSLDELVSYEQYF. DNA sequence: TGTGCCAGCAGCTTAGACGAACTAGTGAGCTACGAGCAGTACTTC.